The present TCR beta chain was sequenced within a study of blood T cell repertoires in COVID-19. The CDR3 has 15 residues. The trim removed 4 bases at V and 0 bases at J, leaving 5 bases unmatched. Per germline, CDR1 GTSNPN and CDR2 SVGIG (reference sequence). Repertoires were generated with immunoSEQ multiplex PCR, while TCRdb's copy carries only in-frame clones and drops some. The profile covers 62,000 or so clones, with 65% to 90% appearing a single time and 1.4% taken by the ten largest. Sequenced material: peripheral blood. J is TRBJ1-4 and V is TRBV30; 7 nucleotides match TRBD1. The TCR comes from a woman aged 55-70 years with acute or convalescent COVID-19. The CDR3, as DNA: TGTGCCTGGACTCAACAGGGGACAACTAATGAAAAACTGTTTTTT. As protein: CAWTQQGTTNEKLFF.